This is a list of T cell receptor beta chains from one sample in a study of blood T cell repertoires in COVID-19. The data were produced by immunoSEQ multiplex PCR, yet TCRdb's version contains in-frame clones alone and is incomplete. The sample consists of tens of thousands of clones, 82% of them appearing once. The sample consisted of peripheral blood. The receptors originated from a human donor in a cohort sampled during active COVID-19. CDR3s include the opening cysteine and the closing phenylalanine or tryptophan. The D gene is left open where the match is weak. Some rows mark clone size as missing; the rest say once, few, many or name a class of expanded clone.

DNA | CDR3 | J | length | size | V | D
TGTGCCAGCAGCGGAAGGACGGGGGAGGGGGAAAAACTGTTTTTT | CASSGRTGEGEKLFF | TRBJ1-4 | 15 | NA | TRBV3-1/TRBV3-2 | NA
TGTGCCAGCAGCTTACTTCAACTAGACCCTAGCACAGATACGCAGTATTTT | CASSLLQLDPSTDTQYF | TRBJ2-3 | 17 | NA | TRBV7-8 | NA
TGTGCCAGCAGTCTCGGACAGGGTAACTATGGCTACACCTTC | CASSLGQGNYGYTF | TRBJ1-2 | 14 | few | TRBV25-1 | TRBD1
TGTGCCAGCAGTGATGACTGGGAGGATTCACCCCTCCACTTT | CASSDDWEDSPLHF | TRBJ1-6 | 14 | NA | TRBV2 | NA
TGTGCCAGCAGTGAATACGGACAGTTGCTCTATGGCTACACCTTC | CASSEYGQLLYGYTF | TRBJ1-2 | 15 | NA | TRBV25-1 | NA
TGTGCCAGCAGTTCGGGATGGAGATTAAATGAAAAACTGTTTTTT | CASSSGWRLNEKLFF | TRBJ1-4 | 15 | NA | TRBV28 | NA
TGTGCCAGCAGTTACTCGAGGGACTCGAGTCGGCAGTACTTC | CASSYSRDSSRQYF | TRBJ2-7 | 14 | NA | TRBV6-5 | NA
TGCGCCAGCAGCTTACTAGCGGGGGTTACCGGGGAGCTGTTTTTT | CASSLLAGVTGELFF | TRBJ2-2 | 15 | NA | TRBV5-1 | TRBD2
TGCGCCAGCAGCTCTAGGGGCGGGGGGCGGACAGATACGCAGTATTTT | CASSSRGGGRTDTQYF | TRBJ2-3 | 16 | few | TRBV5-1 | TRBD2
TGTGCCAGCAGCTCCGCACTAGCGGGGAGCACGAACACCGGGGAGCTGTTTTTT | CASSSALAGSTNTGELFF | TRBJ2-2 | 18 | NA | TRBV11-2 | TRBD2
TGTGCCAGCACCCGGGATAATAGGGAGACCCAGTACTTC | CASTRDNRETQYF | TRBJ2-5 | 13 | once | TRBV6-5 | NA
TGTGCCAGCTCACCCCCCGAGCAGGTTGCTGGCTACACCTTC | CASSPPEQVAGYTF | TRBJ1-2 | 14 | many | TRBV18 | NA
TGTGCCAGCAGCCAAGTGACTAGCGGGGGCCCCTCCAGGGAGACCCAGTACTTC | CASSQVTSGGPSRETQYF | TRBJ2-5 | 18 | NA | TRBV4-2 | TRBD2
TGTGCCAGCAGTCCCCGGACAGGGATTAATGAAAAACTGTTTTTT | CASSPRTGINEKLFF | TRBJ1-4 | 15 | once | TRBV2 | TRBD1
TGTGCCAGCAGTAGACCGGGCGGGAATGAAAAACTGTTTTTT | CASSRPGGNEKLFF | TRBJ1-4 | 14 | NA | TRBV25-1 | NA
TGTGCCAGCAGTTACTCCCAGGGGGCAGCAGATACGCAGTATTTT | CASSYSQGAADTQYF | TRBJ2-3 | 15 | once | TRBV6-6 | TRBD1
TGTGCCAGTAGAGACAGGGGTATCGCCGGGGAGCTGTTTTTT | CASRDRGIAGELFF | TRBJ2-2 | 14 | few | TRBV19 | TRBD1
TGTGCCAGCAGCCGACACGGGACAGGTCCTCCCGGGGAGCTGTTTTTT | CASSRHGTGPPGELFF | TRBJ2-2 | 16 | NA | TRBV14 | TRBD1